Listed below are T cell receptor beta chains from one sample, sequenced in a study of blood T cell repertoires in COVID-19. The protocol was immunoSEQ multiplex PCR, while the TCRdb copy is restricted to in-frame clones and leaves out a portion. This repertoire shows tens of thousands of clones, around 82% found once; its top ten account for around 7%. The sequencing input was peripheral blood. These receptors originate from a man between 50 and 59 years old with active or convalescent COVID-19. Each CDR3 is given without its conserved first and last residue. A D gene is named only where the DNA matches it firmly. Some rows have no size entry. The others give once, few or many, or a class for an expanded clone.

length	D	size	V	J	CDR3
12	.	medium-sized	TRBV5-4	TRBJ2-7	ASSRGTGSYEQY
14	TRBD1	.	TRBV23-1	TRBJ2-7	ASSQSVTDRVYEQY
13	TRBD2	.	TRBV27	TRBJ2-3	ASRRAGTSTDTQY
13	.	.	TRBV30	TRBJ2-3	AWSVRPRATDTQY
10	.	.	TRBV2	TRBJ2-7	ASSGARDEQY
14	.	once	TRBV23-1	TRBJ1-2	ASSLFFSAGNYGYT
11	.	.	TRBV4-1	TRBJ2-1	ASSPRFYNEQF
11	.	.	TRBV6-6	TRBJ1-5	ATAGTLNQPQH
15	.	.	TRBV24-1	TRBJ1-5	ATSVRHPAYSNQPQH
12	TRBD1	.	TRBV27	TRBJ1-2	ASRPQTGEYGYT
14	.	.	TRBV20-1	TRBJ2-7	SASDSRPSSSYEQY
14	.	few	TRBV2	TRBJ1-2	ASSLAGTVSGYGYT
11	.	.	TRBV5-1	TRBJ2-3	ASSPQGPDTQY
11	TRBD1	once	TRBV10-2	TRBJ1-4	ASSGQGAVKLF
13	.	.	TRBV9	TRBJ1-2	ASSTEWASNYGYT
15	TRBD2	.	TRBV5-1	TRBJ2-3	ASSLALAGGNTDTQY
12	.	.	TRBV6-5	TRBJ1-2	ASSYRQGIYGYT
13	TRBD2	few	TRBV19	TRBJ2-3	ASMKTSALGDTQY
11	.	.	TRBV19	TRBJ1-1	ATKDGRGGEAF
12	.	.	TRBV7-9	TRBJ2-2	ASSLGPEYVELF